This T cell receptor beta chain was recovered during a study of breast tumors, draining lymph nodes, adjacent tissues. The sample holds one count of this clonotype. Its matching antigen is unknown. Study-wide findings and caveats: Tumor T cell lymph node origin was a supported hypothesis, not proven. The data were judged consistent with most tumor T cells coming from lymph node and expanding in tumor. Tumor TCR diversity was below lymph nodes but above nontumor tissue. Luminal-like breast cancer showed significantly higher tumor–nontumor repertoire similarity than basal-like.

TCRdb re-analysed the multiplex PCR reads in MiXCR, keeping a single row per CDR3 protein. The table has 150,000 to 200,000 distinct CDR3 sequences, 33% seen once. The lymph nodes were axillary draining lymph nodes from breast cancer patients. The CDR3 runs to 17 residues. Germline trimming cut 1 base from V and 7 bases from J; bases unmatched to any gene: 8. Germline CDR1 SGHTA, CDR2 FQGTGA. Sequenced: axillary lymph node tissue. This TCR was recovered from a female donor with breast cancer. Some clones in this sample may be carry-over from other donors' samples. This chain joins TRBV7-3 and TRBJ1-6, with 9 bases lining up with TRBD1. CDR3 protein: CASSLIPGTGKNSPLHF. CDR3 coding DNA: TGTGCCAGCAGCTTAATCCCCGGGACAGGGAAAAATTCACCCCTCCACTTT. The variable domain in full, completed from reference TRBV7-3 and TRBJ1-6, reads GAGVSQTPSNKVTEKGKYVELRCDPISGHTALYWYRQSLGQGPEFLIYFQGTGAADDSGLPNDRFFAVRPEGSVSTLKIQRTERGDSAVYLCASSLIPGTGKNSPLHFGNGTRLTVT.